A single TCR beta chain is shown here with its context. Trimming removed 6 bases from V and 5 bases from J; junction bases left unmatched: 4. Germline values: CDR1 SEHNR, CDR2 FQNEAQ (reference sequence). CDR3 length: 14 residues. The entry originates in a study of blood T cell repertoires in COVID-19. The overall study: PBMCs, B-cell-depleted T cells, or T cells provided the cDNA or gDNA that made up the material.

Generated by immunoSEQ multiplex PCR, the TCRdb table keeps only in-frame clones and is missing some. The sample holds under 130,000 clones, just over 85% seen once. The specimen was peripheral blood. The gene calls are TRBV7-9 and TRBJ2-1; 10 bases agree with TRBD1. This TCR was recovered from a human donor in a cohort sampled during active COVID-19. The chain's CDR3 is CASRKTGGHNEQFF. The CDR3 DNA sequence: TGTGCCAGCAGGAAGACAGGGGGCCACAATGAGCAGTTCTTC. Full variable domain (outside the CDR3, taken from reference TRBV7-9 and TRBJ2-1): DTGVSQNPRHKITKRGQNVTFRCDPISEHNRLYWYRQTLGQGPEFLTYFQNEAQLEKSRLLSDRFSAERPKGSFSTLEIQRTEQGDSAMYLCASRKTGGHNEQFFGPGTRLTVL.